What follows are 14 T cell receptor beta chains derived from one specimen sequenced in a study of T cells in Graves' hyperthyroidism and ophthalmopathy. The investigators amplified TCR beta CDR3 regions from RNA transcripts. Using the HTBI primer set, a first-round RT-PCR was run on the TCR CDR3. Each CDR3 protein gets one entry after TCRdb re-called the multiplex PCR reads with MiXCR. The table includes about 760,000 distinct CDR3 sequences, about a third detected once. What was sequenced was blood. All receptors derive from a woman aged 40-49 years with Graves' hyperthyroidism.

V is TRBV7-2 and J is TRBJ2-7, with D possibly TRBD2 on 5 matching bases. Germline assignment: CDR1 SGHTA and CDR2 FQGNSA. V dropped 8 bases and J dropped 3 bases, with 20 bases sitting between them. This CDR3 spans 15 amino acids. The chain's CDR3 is CASSPPGSGDYEQYF. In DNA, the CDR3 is TGTGCCAGCTCACCACCGGGGTCCGGGGACTACGAGCAGTACTTC.

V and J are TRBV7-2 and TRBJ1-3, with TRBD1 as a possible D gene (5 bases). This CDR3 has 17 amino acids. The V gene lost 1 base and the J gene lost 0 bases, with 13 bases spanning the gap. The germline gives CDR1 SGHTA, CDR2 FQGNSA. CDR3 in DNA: TGTGCCAGCAGCTTAGGCTGGGCAGGGTTCTCTGGAAACACCATATATTTT. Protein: CASSLGWAGFSGNTIYF.

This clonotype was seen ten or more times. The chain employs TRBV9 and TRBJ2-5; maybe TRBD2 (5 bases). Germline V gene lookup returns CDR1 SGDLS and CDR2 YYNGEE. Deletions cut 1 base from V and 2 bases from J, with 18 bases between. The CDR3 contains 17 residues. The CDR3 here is CASSVTLGRGGQETQYF. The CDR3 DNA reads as TGTGCCAGCAGCGTAACCCTTGGCAGAGGAGGACAAGAGACCCAGTACTTC.

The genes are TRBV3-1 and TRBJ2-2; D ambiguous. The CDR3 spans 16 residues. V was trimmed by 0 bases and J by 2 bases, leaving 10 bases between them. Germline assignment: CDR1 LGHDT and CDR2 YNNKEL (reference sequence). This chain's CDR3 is CASSQDSSPNTGELFF. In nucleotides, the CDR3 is TGTGCCAGCAGCCAAGACTCTTCACCTAACACCGGGGAGCTGTTTTTT.

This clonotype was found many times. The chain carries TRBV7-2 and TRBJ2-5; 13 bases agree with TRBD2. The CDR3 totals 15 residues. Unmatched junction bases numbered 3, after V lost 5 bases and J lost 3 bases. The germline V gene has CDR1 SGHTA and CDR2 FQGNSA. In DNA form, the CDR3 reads TGTGCCAGCAGCGCGACTAGCGGGGGGAAAGAGACCCAGTACTTC. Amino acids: CASSATSGGKETQYF.

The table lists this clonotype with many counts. The CDR3 DNA reads TGTGCCAGCAGTGAACAGGGGTCCCAAGAGACCCAGTACTTC. As protein: CASSEQGSQETQYF. The rearrangement uses TRBV25-1 and TRBJ2-5; TRBD1 is a possible D gene (6 bases). Trimming shortened V by 2 bases and J by 1 base, and 8 bases separated the two germline ends. This CDR3 is built from 14 residues. Per the germline V gene, CDR1 is MGHDK and CDR2 is SYGVNS.

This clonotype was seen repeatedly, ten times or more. In nucleotides, the CDR3 is TGTGCCAGTAGTATAGTGGGACAGGGGAACACTGAAGCTTTCTTT. Its protein product is CASSIVGQGNTEAFF. This chain uses TRBV19 with TRBJ1-1, with 9 bases matching TRBD1. The germline V gene encodes CDR1 LNHDA and CDR2 SQIVND (reference sequence). Unmatched junction bases numbered 1, after V lost 1 base and J lost 1 base. The CDR3 spans 15 residues.

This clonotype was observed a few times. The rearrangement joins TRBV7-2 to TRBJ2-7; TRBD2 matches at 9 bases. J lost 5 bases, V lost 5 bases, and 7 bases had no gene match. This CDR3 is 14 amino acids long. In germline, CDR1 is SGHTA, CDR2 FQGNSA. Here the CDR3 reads CASSTGLATNEQYF. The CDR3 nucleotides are TGTGCCAGCAGCACGGGACTAGCTACCAACGAGCAGTACTTC.

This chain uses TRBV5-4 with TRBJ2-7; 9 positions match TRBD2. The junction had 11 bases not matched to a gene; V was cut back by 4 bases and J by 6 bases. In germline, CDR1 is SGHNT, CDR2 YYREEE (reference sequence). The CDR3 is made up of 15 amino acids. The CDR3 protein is CASSQVRGGDSEQYF. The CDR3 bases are TGTGCCAGCAGCCAAGTCCGCGGGGGGGACTCCGAGCAGTACTTC. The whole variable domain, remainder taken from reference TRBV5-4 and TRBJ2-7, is ETGVTQSPTHLIKTRGQQVTLRCSSQSGHNTVSWYQQALGQGPQFIFQYYREEENGRGNFPPRFSGLQFPNYSSELNVNALELDDSALYLCASSQVRGGDSEQYFGPGTRLTVT.

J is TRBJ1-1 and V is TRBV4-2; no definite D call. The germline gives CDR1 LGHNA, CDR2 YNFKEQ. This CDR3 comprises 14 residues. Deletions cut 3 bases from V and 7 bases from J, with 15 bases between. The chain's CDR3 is CASSQAGKGIEAFF. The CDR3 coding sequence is TGTGCCAGCAGCCAGGCGGGGAAAGGCATTGAAGCTTTCTTT.

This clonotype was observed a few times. CDR3 amino acids: CASSQPGQKRAFF. The CDR3 coding sequence is TGCGCCAGCAGCCAACCGGGACAGAAGAGGGCTTTCTTT. The chain links TRBV4-1 to TRBJ1-1, with 7 bases lining up with TRBD1. The trim removed 2 bases at V and 11 bases at J, leaving 8 bases unmatched. The CDR3 totals 13 residues. The germline V gene has CDR1 MGHRA and CDR2 YSYEKL.

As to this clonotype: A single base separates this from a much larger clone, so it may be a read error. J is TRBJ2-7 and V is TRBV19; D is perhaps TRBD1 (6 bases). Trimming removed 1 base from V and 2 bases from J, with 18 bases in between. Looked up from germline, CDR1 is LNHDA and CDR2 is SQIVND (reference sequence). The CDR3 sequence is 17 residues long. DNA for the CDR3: TGTGCCAGTAGTATAGCCCCAAGGGGGTCGGGCACCTACGAGCAGTACTTC. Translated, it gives CASSIAPRGSGTYEQYF.

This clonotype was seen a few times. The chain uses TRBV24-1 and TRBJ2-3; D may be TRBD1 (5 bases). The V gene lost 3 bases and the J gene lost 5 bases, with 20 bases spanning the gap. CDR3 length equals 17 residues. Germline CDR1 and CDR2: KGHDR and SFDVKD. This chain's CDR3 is CATSDNQGKVAVDTQYF. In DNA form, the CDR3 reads TGTGCCACCAGTGATAATCAGGGAAAGGTGGCAGTAGATACGCAGTATTTT.

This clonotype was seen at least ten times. CDR3 sequence reads: CASSGTGASYYNSPLHF. The CDR3 region has the DNA TGTGCCAGCAGCGGGACAGGGGCGAGTTACTATAATTCACCCCTCCACTTT. The chain uses TRBV7-2 and TRBJ1-6; 10 nucleotides line up with TRBD1. Germline V gene lookup returns CDR1 SGHTA and CDR2 FQGNSA. CDR3 length: 17 residues. V lost 5 bases to trimming and J lost 3 bases; unmatched junction nucleotides: 7.